This T cell receptor (beta chain) was recovered during a study of cytomegalovirus exposure and HLA in healthy donors. This PCR relied on a set of 60 Vbeta primers and 13 Jbeta primers. The table came from immunoSEQ multiplex PCR; TCRdb's copy has only in-frame clones and leaves some out. The sample yields tens of thousands of clones, nearly 70% seen once. Worth noting for this clone: Its matching antigen is unknown.

Broader study findings: Among TCR beta chains, those listed as cytomegalovirus-associated numbered about 150.

The TCR sequence derives from a man aged 45-65 years in good health and CMV-seronegative. The sequencing sample was made of PBMCs.

This CDR3 is CASSFQGASNQPQHF. The CDR3 region has the DNA TGTGCCAGTAGTTTCCAGGGGGCGAGCAATCAGCCCCAGCATTTT. This chain uses TRBV19 with TRBJ1-5; TRBD1 aligns across 8 bases. CDR1 LNHDA and CDR2 SQIVND come from the germline V gene (reference sequence). With 5 bases clipped from V and 1 base from J, the junction kept 4 bases outside the gene matches. The CDR3 is 15 amino acids.